Reported below is one T cell receptor beta chain. The CDR3 loop spans 17 amino acids. The J segment lost 3 bases and the V segment lost 4 bases, leaving 9 bases of the junction unmatched. Germline CDR1 is SGHRS and CDR2 is YFSETQ. This entry comes from a study of CD8 T cells in Susac syndrome. The multiple sclerosis control group comprised treatment-naive patients with stable or active relapsing-remitting disease. Random-hexamer reverse transcription was applied to about 0.45 to 1 ug RNA. TCRdb called the immunoSEQ multiplex PCR reads again in MiXCR, with one record for every CDR3 protein. The data show some 260,000 distinct CDR3 sequences, roughly 93% seen once.

The origin of this receptor is a human donor with multiple sclerosis. The source material was CD4+ T cells from PBMCs. This chain links TRBV5-1 with TRBJ2-7, with TRBD2 matching over 14 bases. CDR3 sequence (DNA): TGCGCCAGCAGCCGTCTCGGGACTAGCGGGGGATACTACGAGCAGTACTTC. This codes for CASSRLGTSGGYYEQYF.